The 10 T cell receptor beta chains in this list originate from one sample, sequenced in a study of blood T cell repertoires in COVID-19. Data came from immunoSEQ multiplex PCR; TCRdb stores just in-frame clones and leaves some out. Of about 75,000 clones listed, roughly 88% were seen once; the top ten hold approximately 20%. Sequenced material: peripheral blood. The source of these receptors is a woman in her fifties or sixties with acute or convalescent COVID-19.

The rearrangement joins TRBV5-1 to TRBJ2-3; D is undetermined. The germline V gene has CDR1 SGHRS and CDR2 YFSETQ. The CDR3 extends over 14 amino acids. V lost 1 base, J lost 0 bases, and 6 bases lay in between. Here the CDR3 reads CASSLIVSTDTQYF. CDR3 sequence (DNA): TGCGCCAGCAGCTTGATAGTAAGCACAGATACGCAGTATTTT.

This clone was observed once. The rearrangement links TRBV11-2 to TRBJ1-1, with D perhaps matching TRBD1 (5 bases). Trimming shortened V by 0 bases and J by 11 bases, and 13 bases separated the two germline ends. The CDR3 is 13 residues long. Germline V lookup: CDR1 SGHAT, CDR2 FQNNGV. The CDR3 DNA sequence: TGTGCCAGCAGCTTAGATAGACAGACAGTGGCTTTCTTT. Translated: CASSLDRQTVAFF. The whole variable domain, filled in from reference TRBV11-2 and TRBJ1-1, reads EAGVAQSPRYKIIEKRQSVAFWCNPISGHATLYWYQQILGQGPKLLIQFQNNGVVDDSQLPKDRFSAERLKGVDSTLKIQPAKLEDSAVYLCASSLDRQTVAFFGQGTRLTVV.

V usage is TRBV13 and J usage is TRBJ2-2, with 9 bases that match TRBD2. J gave up 4 bases and V 2 bases, and 5 bases lay outside the gene matches. The CDR3 loop spans 16 amino acids. Germline values: CDR1 PRHDT, CDR2 FYEKMQ (reference sequence). CDR3 residues: CASSLLAGDGTGELFF. CDR3 DNA: TGTGCCAGCAGCTTATTAGCGGGAGACGGCACCGGGGAGCTGTTTTTT.

V gene TRBV7-3 combines with J gene TRBJ1-1; TRBD1 aligns across 7 bases. CDR1 and CDR2 (germline): SGHTA, FQGTGA. This CDR3 comprises 14 residues. Trimming removed 2 bases from V and 8 bases from J; junction bases left unmatched: 8. The CDR3 sequence: CASSLYEGAGEAFF. The CDR3 nucleotides are TGTGCCAGCAGCTTATATGAGGGGGCGGGGGAAGCTTTCTTT.

The gene calls are TRBV20-1 and TRBJ2-4, with 7 bases identical to TRBD2. Germline V gene sequence: CDR1 DFQATT, CDR2 SNEGSKA (reference sequence). Unmatched junction bases numbered 9, after V lost 3 bases and J lost 4 bases. This CDR3 is built from 15 residues. For the CDR3, the DNA is TGCAGTGCTAGTTTTCCGGGACTACAAAAAAACATTCAGTACTTC. This encodes CSASFPGLQKNIQYF.

The genes are TRBV5-6 and TRBJ1-5; D is possibly TRBD1 (5 bases). The germline gives CDR1 SGHDT, CDR2 YYEEEE. The CDR3 is 15 residues long. Trimming removed 0 bases at V and 2 bases at J, with 9 bases between. The CDR3 protein is CASSLDRRRNQPQHF. The CDR3 DNA follows: TGTGCCAGCAGCTTGGACAGGAGACGCAATCAGCCCCAGCATTTT.

The chain has TRBV2 and TRBJ1-2, with 10 bases identical to TRBD1. The V and J ends lost 6 bases and 2 bases, in that order; junction bases with no gene match: 15. This CDR3 is 18 amino acids long. The germline V gene has CDR1 SNHLY and CDR2 FYNNEI. The CDR3 DNA sequence: TGTGCCAGCAGAAGATCTTCCGGGACAGGGGAGGGCAACTATGGCTACACCTTC. Residues: CASRRSSGTGEGNYGYTF.

V and J are TRBV5-1 and TRBJ1-1, with a possible D match to TRBD1 (6 bases). Germline V lookup: CDR1 SGHRS, CDR2 YFSETQ. The length of the CDR3 is 13 residues. With 3 bases removed from V and 3 bases from J, the gap between germline ends came to 9 bases. CDR3 residues: CASSSTGYTEAFF. CDR3 DNA sequence: TGCGCCAGCAGCTCAACAGGGTACACTGAAGCTTTCTTT.

This chain joins TRBV29-1 and TRBJ2-2; 8 bases map to TRBD1. The V segment lost 6 bases and the J segment 4 bases; nucleotides outside the gene matches: 7. CDR3 length: 14 amino acids. Looked up from germline, CDR1 is SQVTM and CDR2 is ANQGSEA. The CDR3 bases are TGCAGCGTACAACCAGGACAGGGCACCGGGGAGCTGTTTTTT. This codes for CSVQPGQGTGELFF.

The rearrangement links TRBV10-3 to TRBJ2-2; unclear D gene. V lost 7 bases to trimming and J lost 1 base, with 7 bases between them. Germline V CDR1 and CDR2: ENHRY, SYGVKD. The CDR3 covers 13 residues. DNA for the CDR3: TGTGCCATCAAGGCGGTGAACACCGGGGAGCTGTTTTTT. Translating it yields CAIKAVNTGELFF.